A selection of T cell receptor beta chains follows, all from one sample in a study of Ad26.COV2.S vaccination and SARS-CoV-2 variants. Sequenced by immunoSEQ multiplex PCR; TCRdb stores in-frame clones only, minus some. This sample carries more than 250,000 clones, about 90% of them seen once, and the ten largest clones take under 4%. The input for sequencing was peripheral blood, taken in a trial of Ad26.COV2.S vaccine versus placebo. The source is a person between 18 and 65 years old who received the Ad26.COV2.S COVID-19 vaccine or a placebo. CDR3s include the opening cysteine and the closing phenylalanine or tryptophan. Fields, in order: V gene, CDR3 protein.

V gene: TRBV27; CDR3 protein: CASSSTTGAPPNTEAFF
V gene: TRBV6-2/TRBV6-3; CDR3 protein: CASNPGPRQETQYF
V gene: TRBV19; CDR3 protein: CASSIDRSGGQNYGYTF
V gene: TRBV11-2; CDR3 protein: CASSFRTMNTEAFF
V gene: TRBV14; CDR3 protein: CASSRDRDLTTPLHF
V gene: TRBV14; CDR3 protein: CASSQGLAVGENEQFF
V gene: TRBV2; CDR3 protein: CASSEVDLAATNEKLFF
V gene: TRBV29-1; CDR3 protein: CSVGEGDYGYTF
V gene: TRBV3-1/TRBV3-2; CDR3 protein: CASSHPSGSRDTQYF
V gene: TRBV9; CDR3 protein: CASSVGLAGVGDTQYF
V gene: TRBV7-9; CDR3 protein: CASSDGDRGRREQYF
V gene: TRBV19; CDR3 protein: CASSWGVNQPQHF
V gene: TRBV7-9; CDR3 protein: CASSETEDTQYF
V gene: TRBV7-3; CDR3 protein: CASSPASGSTEAFF
V gene: TRBV3-1/TRBV3-2; CDR3 protein: CASSQDVAEQETQYF
V gene: TRBV4-1; CDR3 protein: CASSQQGSQETQYF
V gene: TRBV9; CDR3 protein: CASSKTTGYNSPLHF
V gene: TRBV9; CDR3 protein: CASSVDEGGAAFF
V gene: TRBV6-6; CDR3 protein: CASSIPGGAGELFF
V gene: TRBV2; CDR3 protein: CASIGASGTGGEKLFF
V gene: TRBV27; CDR3 protein: CASGFGLDGYTF
V gene: TRBV4-3; CDR3 protein: CASSQDQGVGGYTF
V gene: TRBV4-3; CDR3 protein: CASSSSLGGTEAFF
V gene: TRBV29-1; CDR3 protein: CSVEGGQGSYNEQFF
V gene: TRBV11-2; CDR3 protein: CASSPDRAQETQYF
V gene: TRBV9; CDR3 protein: CASSVGGPRPNYGYTF
V gene: TRBV18; CDR3 protein: CASSPTKVGEKLFF
V gene: TRBV10-1; CDR3 protein: CASSGYGVGEQYF
V gene: TRBV7-9; CDR3 protein: CASSPRGFGDTGELFF
V gene: TRBV5-6; CDR3 protein: CASSGTTGASPQETQYF
V gene: TRBV18; CDR3 protein: CASSPPGHRVPYEQYF
V gene: TRBV3-1/TRBV3-2; CDR3 protein: CASSQARLAQETQYF
V gene: TRBV27; CDR3 protein: CASSRASSYNEQFF
V gene: TRBV6-6; CDR3 protein: CASSFKETQYF
V gene: TRBV7-9; CDR3 protein: CASSPHSAGEGNEKLFF
V gene: TRBV6-6; CDR3 protein: CASSPTEAPTGELFF
V gene: TRBV19; CDR3 protein: CASSIAGGPREQFF
V gene: TRBV10-1; CDR3 protein: CASSEATLQGNTIYF
V gene: TRBV7-9; CDR3 protein: CASSQYTGDLFSGANVLTF
V gene: TRBV12-3/TRBV12-4; CDR3 protein: CASSGGPETQYF
V gene: TRBV5-1; CDR3 protein: CASSLTDQRYEQYF
V gene: TRBV18; CDR3 protein: CASSPGTSEAQYF
V gene: TRBV5-4; CDR3 protein: CASSFTRGYEQYF
V gene: TRBV28; CDR3 protein: CASTNLGVNSPLHF
V gene: TRBV6-5; CDR3 protein: CASTYSSYSNQPQHF
V gene: TRBV9; CDR3 protein: CASSVGGHSPLHF
V gene: TRBV10-2; CDR3 protein: CASSDPVKDNEQFF
V gene: TRBV7-9; CDR3 protein: CASSHTTGFNYEQYF
V gene: TRBV3-1/TRBV3-2; CDR3 protein: CASSPGTANTGELFF
V gene: TRBV5-1; CDR3 protein: CASTFGAGGTYEQYF